The rows below give T cell receptor beta chains drawn from one sample of a study of cytomegalovirus exposure and HLA in healthy donors. The table came from immunoSEQ multiplex PCR; TCRdb's copy has only in-frame clones and leaves some out. The table includes more than 100,000 clones, 80% to 85% detected once. Material for sequencing was PBMCs. The origin of the receptors is a woman aged 45-65 years in good health and CMV-seropositive. CDR3s include the opening cysteine and the closing phenylalanine or tryptophan. A D gene is named only where the DNA matches it firmly. Not all rows give a size; the values are once, few, many and, for expanded clones, a class.

d_gene,v_gene,abundance,j_gene,CDR3nt,CDR3aa
NA,TRBV11-2,medium-sized,TRBJ2-7,TGTGCCAGCAGCTTAGATTATCGCGGTCCCTACGAGCAGTACTTC,CASSLDYRGPYEQYF
NA,TRBV28,NA,TRBJ2-3,TGTGCCAGCAGTTTTAATCGGAGAAGCACAGATACGCAGTATTTT,CASSFNRRSTDTQYF
NA,TRBV7-9,NA,TRBJ1-5,TGTGCCAGCAGCCGGGGGGGCGGGGGTTTTCAGCCCCAGCATTTT,CASSRGGGGFQPQHF
TRBD1,TRBV5-4,NA,TRBJ1-2,TGTGCCAGCAGCATACAGGGGGCTAACTATGGCTACACCTTC,CASSIQGANYGYTF
TRBD2,TRBV19,NA,TRBJ2-1,TGTGCCAGTAGTATAGCTAGCGGGTCCTACAATGAGCAGTTCTTC,CASSIASGSYNEQFF
NA,TRBV27,NA,TRBJ1-1,TGTGCCAGCAGTGAGGGTGCTGAAGCTTTCTTT,CASSEGAEAFF
NA,TRBV5-8,NA,TRBJ2-7,TGTGCCAGCAGCTTGGGGAGGCCCTACGAGCAGTACTTC,CASSLGRPYEQYF
TRBD1,TRBV13,few,TRBJ2-7,TGTGCCAGCAGCCAAGCCAGCCAGGGGGAATACGAGCAGTACTTC,CASSQASQGEYEQYF
NA,TRBV11-2,once,TRBJ2-6,TGTGCCAGCAGCTCTACCCGGTCAGGTTTCGCTGGGGCCAACGTCCTGACTTTC,CASSSTRSGFAGANVLTF
NA,TRBV6-7,NA,TRBJ1-1,TGTGCCATGCCGGGACAACCGAACACTGAAGCTTTCTTT,CAMPGQPNTEAFF
NA,TRBV4-2,NA,TRBJ1-2,TGTGCCAGCAGCCGATCGACAGGAGGGGGGGACGGCTACACCTTC,CASSRSTGGGDGYTF
TRBD1,TRBV2,NA,TRBJ2-3,TGTGCCACCCACCGGGACAGGGTTACAGATACGCAGTATTTT,CATHRDRVTDTQYF
NA,TRBV7-9,few,TRBJ1-2,TGTGCCAGCAGCTTGTCGAACTATGGCTACACCTTC,CASSLSNYGYTF
TRBD1,TRBV6-1,NA,TRBJ2-3,TGTGCCAGCAGTGAAGCGCTTGGGACAGCCCAGTATTTT,CASSEALGTAQYF
TRBD1,TRBV19,NA,TRBJ1-3,TGTGCCAGTAGTACCACCGGGACAGGGGATGGAAACACCATATATTTT,CASSTTGTGDGNTIYF
NA,TRBV15,NA,TRBJ1-5,TGTGCCACCAGCAGAGATCTAGTGGGTAGCAATCAGCCCCAGCATTTT,CATSRDLVGSNQPQHF
TRBD1,TRBV20-1,NA,TRBJ1-1,TGCAGCTGGGGACAGGGAATAGCTTTCTTT,CSWGQGIAFF
NA,TRBV4-1,NA,TRBJ1-1,TGCGCCAGCAGCCAAGATCGGTGGAGGGCCGGTGAAGCTTTCTTT,CASSQDRWRAGEAFF
NA,TRBV6-5,NA,TRBJ2-1,TGTGCCAGCAGTATCGGAGGGGAGCAGTTCTTC,CASSIGGEQFF
NA,TRBV27,NA,TRBJ1-2,TGTGCCAGCAGCTTAGACGGGAACTATGGCTACACCTTC,CASSLDGNYGYTF
NA,TRBV29-1,NA,TRBJ2-3,TGCAGCGCTTCGGGAACTAGCACAGATACGCAGTATTTT,CSASGTSTDTQYF
TRBD1,TRBV6-5,NA,TRBJ1-6,TGTGCCAGCAGGGGACAGGAAAATTCACCCCTCCACTTT,CASRGQENSPLHF
NA,TRBV9,NA,TRBJ2-1,TGTGCCAGCAGCGTGAGACAGTGGGGAAATGAGCAGTTCTTC,CASSVRQWGNEQFF
TRBD1,TRBV2,NA,TRBJ1-1,TGTGCCAGCACCCTGGACAGGGAAGGCACTGAAGCTTTCTTT,CASTLDREGTEAFF
TRBD1,TRBV6-6,NA,TRBJ2-3,TGTGCCAGCAGTACCCAGGGGGACCCAGATACGCAGTATTTT,CASSTQGDPDTQYF
TRBD1,TRBV19,NA,TRBJ1-5,TGTGCCAGTAGTATCCCCACAGGGGGCCGGCAGCCCCAGCATTTT,CASSIPTGGRQPQHF
NA,TRBV29-1,NA,TRBJ2-1,TGCAGCGTTGAAGATCGGCGGGGTTACAATGAGCAGTTCTTC,CSVEDRRGYNEQFF
NA,TRBV27,NA,TRBJ2-7,TGTGCCAGCTCACCGCCGAGCTCCTACGAGCAGTACTTC,CASSPPSSYEQYF
TRBD2,TRBV11-3,NA,TRBJ2-2,TGTGCCAGCAGTCCGGGACTAGTTACCGGGGAGCTGTTTTTT,CASSPGLVTGELFF
NA,TRBV7-2,NA,TRBJ2-2,TGTGCCACAAGTTACTCATACCTGAACACCGGGGAGCTGTTTTTT,CATSYSYLNTGELFF
NA,TRBV7-9,once,TRBJ1-3,TGTGCCAGCAGCTTGACAGGCCTAAGCTCTGGAAACACCATATATTTT,CASSLTGLSSGNTIYF
NA,TRBV5-1,NA,TRBJ2-3,TGCGCCAGCAGCTTACTCCCGGGCACAGATACGCAGTATTTT,CASSLLPGTDTQYF
TRBD2,TRBV11-1,NA,TRBJ2-1,TGTGCCAGCAGCTTTACTAGCGGGAGCTACAATGAGCAGTTCTTC,CASSFTSGSYNEQFF
NA,TRBV27,NA,TRBJ1-5,TGTGCCAGCAGTTTATCTGGGGGCGCGGGCAATCAGCCCCAGCATTTT,CASSLSGGAGNQPQHF
NA,TRBV28,NA,TRBJ1-5,TGTGCCAGCAGTCTCACCTTGCGAAGCAATCAGCCCCAGCATTTT,CASSLTLRSNQPQHF
TRBD1,TRBV19,few,TRBJ1-4,TGTGCCAGTAGTATACCAAACAGGGGAACTAATGAAAAACTGTTTTTT,CASSIPNRGTNEKLFF
TRBD2,TRBV5-4,NA,TRBJ2-1,TGTGCCAGCAGTGGATCGATAGCGGGAGTTTCACGAAATGAGCAGTTCTTC,CASSGSIAGVSRNEQFF
TRBD2,TRBV7-2,NA,TRBJ2-7,TGTGCCAGCAGCTGGGCAGCGGGAGTGCGAGCCGAGCAGTACTTC,CASSWAAGVRAEQYF
NA,TRBV30,NA,TRBJ2-1,TGTGCCTGGACGGGACTCGACAACAATGAGCAGTTCTTC,CAWTGLDNNEQFF
TRBD2,TRBV13,NA,TRBJ2-7,TGTGCCAGCAGCCTGAGCGGGACTGCAGACGAGCAGTACTTC,CASSLSGTADEQYF
NA,TRBV5-4,NA,TRBJ2-2,TGTGCCAGCAGCCTGCGGACACGAGCGAACACCGGGGAGCTGTTTTTT,CASSLRTRANTGELFF
TRBD2,TRBV7-9,NA,TRBJ2-1,TGTTCCAGCAGCTCGCGCTCCCCTAGCGGGACCTCCTACAATGAGCAGTTCTTC,CSSSSRSPSGTSYNEQFF
NA,TRBV27,NA,TRBJ1-5,TGTGCCAGCAGGGAGAGTTATAGCAATCAGCCCCAGCATTTT,CASRESYSNQPQHF
NA,TRBV30,NA,TRBJ2-3,TGTGCCTGGAGTTTCGGGGGAGTCCCACCAAATACGCAGTATTTT,CAWSFGGVPPNTQYF
TRBD1,TRBV6-5,NA,TRBJ1-1,TGTGCCAGCAGTACCCGGGACAGGGTAGGAGCTGAAGCTTTCTTT,CASSTRDRVGAEAFF
TRBD2,TRBV4-3,NA,TRBJ2-3,TGCGCCAGCAGCCCAGGAGCGGGGGGGCCGTCAGATACGCAGTATTTT,CASSPGAGGPSDTQYF
NA,TRBV28,NA,TRBJ2-7,TGTGCCAGCAGTAGAGCGGGCCAGGTCGACGAGCAGTACTTC,CASSRAGQVDEQYF
NA,TRBV6-5,NA,TRBJ2-4,TGTGCCAGCAGTTACGGGGGCGACATTCAGTACTTC,CASSYGGDIQYF
NA,TRBV10-2,NA,TRBJ1-1,TGCGCCAGCAACCCAACAATGGTTGCTGAAGCTTTCTTT,CASNPTMVAEAFF
NA,TRBV4-1,NA,TRBJ1-2,TGCGCCAGCAGCCAGGGGCGACGACAGGACCTAATCTATGGCTACACCTTC,CASSQGRRQDLIYGYTF
TRBD2,TRBV28,NA,TRBJ2-7,TGTGCCAGCAGTTTACCGGGGGGTTACGAGCAGTACTTC,CASSLPGGYEQYF
TRBD2,TRBV2,NA,TRBJ2-1,TGTGCCAGCAGTGAACTAGCGGGGGAGACCGGTGAGCAGTTCTTC,CASSELAGETGEQFF
TRBD1,TRBV15,NA,TRBJ2-7,TGTGCCACCAGCACCCCCGGGACAGGGTTATCCTACGAGCAGTACTTC,CATSTPGTGLSYEQYF
TRBD2,TRBV5-6,once,TRBJ2-3,TGTGCCAGCAGCTTGGCCCCCCAACTAGCGAAGGCAGATACGCAGTATTTT,CASSLAPQLAKADTQYF
NA,TRBV4-1,NA,TRBJ1-4,TGCGCCAGCAGCCAAGATATCCAGGGGCTAGGGGAAAAACTGTTTTTT,CASSQDIQGLGEKLFF
NA,TRBV1,NA,TRBJ2-6,TGCACCAGCAGCCCGATGAGGGGGTTCTGGTTCTCTGGGGCCAACGTCCTGACTTTC,CTSSPMRGFWFSGANVLTF
TRBD1,TRBV30,NA,TRBJ1-4,TGTGCCTGGAGTGGGGGGACAGGGAACGAAAAACTGTTTTTT,CAWSGGTGNEKLFF
TRBD1,TRBV7-9,NA,TRBJ1-1,TGTGCCAGCAGCGACAGGGTAGACACTGAAGCTTTCTTT,CASSDRVDTEAFF
NA,TRBV28,NA,TRBJ1-2,TGTGCCAGCAGTTTGTCGGGGGGGGATGGCTACACCTTC,CASSLSGGDGYTF
NA,TRBV5-5,NA,TRBJ2-1,TGTGCCAGCAGCTTGGAACACTACAATGAGCAGTTCTTC,CASSLEHYNEQFF